These 8 T cell receptor beta chains were sequenced from one sample in a study of T cells after yellow fever vaccination. TCRdb re-called the 5' RACE reads with MiXCR, one entry per CDR3 protein. The sample yields around 360,000 distinct CDR3 sequences, roughly 12% seen once. Sample: PBMCs, taken on the day of the first yellow fever vaccination. Receptor source: a man younger than 35 who received the YFV17D yellow fever vaccine.

The rearrangement uses TRBV28 and TRBJ1-5, with D unclear. The CDR3 totals 13 residues. The ends were cut back, 5 bases at V and 5 bases at J, with 10 bases in the middle. CDR1 is MDHEN and CDR2 is SYDVKM in the germline V gene. In nucleotides, the CDR3 is TGTGCCAGCAGTCCCGAGAGATATCAGCCCCAGCATTTT. Translating it yields CASSPERYQPQHF. The full variable domain, its missing parts supplied by reference TRBV28 and TRBJ1-5, is DVKVTQSSRYLVKRTGEKVFLECVQDMDHENMFWYRQDPGLGLRLIYFSYDVKMKEKGDIPEGYSVSREKKERFSLILESASTNQTSMYLCASSPERYQPQHFGDGTRLSIL.

For the CDR3, the DNA is TGTGCCAGCAGTTTAGACAGAACAGCGACAGCCCCTGGCGGCGAGCAGTACTTC. Residues: CASSLDRTATAPGGEQYF. The genes are TRBV12-3 or TRBV12-4 and TRBJ2-7; TRBD1 is a possible D gene (5 bases). Trimming removed 1 base at V and 6 bases at J, with 25 bases between. This CDR3 has 18 residues.

In its sample, this clonotype was seen a few times. This rearrangement joins TRBV10-3 to TRBJ2-2; D call uncertain. CDR3 length equals 14 residues. Germline lookup yields CDR1 ENHRY and CDR2 SYGVKD. The V gene lost 4 bases and the J gene lost 8 bases, with 14 bases spanning the gap. Here the CDR3 DNA reads TGTGCCATCAGTGGCCTGCCGGTGCTGGGGGAGCTGTTTTTT. Its protein is CAISGLPVLGELFF.

The CDR3 DNA sequence: TGCAGTGCCCGGGAGGGGGCCGGTTCCAATGAGCAGTTCTTC. It is translated as CSAREGAGSNEQFF. The chain combines TRBV20-1 with TRBJ2-1, with a weak D call TRBD2 (8 bases). The germline V gene encodes CDR1 DFQATT and CDR2 SNEGSKA (reference sequence). Deletions cut 6 bases from V and 6 bases from J, with 18 bases between. This CDR3 has 14 amino acids.

This clonotype was observed a few times. The J gene is TRBJ2-2, the V gene TRBV28, with 14 positions matching TRBD2. Germline loops: CDR1 MDHEN, CDR2 SYDVKM. The V gene end was trimmed by 6 bases and the J gene end by 1 base; junction bases not matched to a gene: 7. The length of the CDR3 is 18 residues. The CDR3 loop reads CASRKGLAGARNTGELFF. The DNA of the CDR3 is TGTGCCAGCAGGAAGGGACTAGCGGGGGCCCGGAACACCGGGGAGCTGTTTTTT.

This clonotype was picked up a small number of times. J is TRBJ2-3 and V is TRBV4-2; 8 bases map to TRBD2. Germline V CDR1 and CDR2: LGHNA, YNFKEQ. J lost 3 bases, V lost 1 base, and 9 bases had no gene match. The CDR3 loop spans 17 amino acids. The chain's CDR3 is CASSQGISSGGTDTQYF. CDR3 nucleotides: TGTGCCAGCAGCCAAGGAATAAGCAGCGGGGGAACAGATACGCAGTATTTT.

This clonotype was seen only a few times. V and J are TRBV18 and TRBJ2-7, with a possible D match to TRBD2 (6 bases). CDR1 and CDR2 (germline): KGHSH, LQKENI. This CDR3 has 15 residues. Trimming shortened V by 5 bases and J by 0 bases, and 14 bases separated the two germline ends. CDR3 DNA sequence: TGTGCCAGCTCAGGGACCGTGGAGGGCTCCTACGAGCAGTACTTC. This encodes CASSGTVEGSYEQYF.

The V and J genes are TRBV20-1 and TRBJ2-7, with a possible D match to TRBD1 (6 bases). V dropped 6 bases and J dropped 5 bases, with 14 bases sitting between them. The V gene's germline CDR1 is DFQATT and CDR2 SNEGSKA (reference sequence). CDR3 size: 12 residues. Here the CDR3 reads CSAKIRGNEQYF. The CDR3 DNA follows: TGCAGTGCCAAGATCAGGGGTAACGAGCAGTACTTC.